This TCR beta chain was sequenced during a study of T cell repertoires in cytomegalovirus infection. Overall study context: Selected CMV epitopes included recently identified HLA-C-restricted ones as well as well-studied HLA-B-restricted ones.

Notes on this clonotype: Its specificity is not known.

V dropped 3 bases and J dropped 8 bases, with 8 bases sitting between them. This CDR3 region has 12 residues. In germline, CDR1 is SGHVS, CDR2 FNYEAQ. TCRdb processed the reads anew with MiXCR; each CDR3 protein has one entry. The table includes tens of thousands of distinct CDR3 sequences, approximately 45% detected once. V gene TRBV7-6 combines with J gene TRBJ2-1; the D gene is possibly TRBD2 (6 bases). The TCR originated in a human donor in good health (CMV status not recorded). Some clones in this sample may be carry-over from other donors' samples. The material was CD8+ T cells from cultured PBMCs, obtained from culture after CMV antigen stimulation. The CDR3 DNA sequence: TGTGCCAGCAGCTTCGGGAGTTATGAGCAGTTCTTC. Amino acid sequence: CASSFGSYEQFF.